This T cell receptor beta chain comes out of a study of blood T cell repertoires in COVID-19. Study at large: Resolution of symptoms, clearance, or two negative PCRs was present in recovered Cohort 3 donors.

Authors' data handling: Nucleated cell counts were estimated from reference gene primer amplification. Assay: immunoSEQ multiplex PCR; the TCRdb copy retains only in-frame clones and omits some. V and J calls and clone size are as listed in that table; D and trimming were resolved from the DNA. The profile shows over 150,000 clones, 65% to 80% of them singletons. Germline trimming cut 7 bases from V and 3 bases from J; bases unmatched to any gene: 5. The CDR3 is 15 amino acids. Per the germline V gene, CDR1 is MNHEY and CDR2 is SVGAGI. The age range of participants was roughly 18 to 90 years, with residence in under 25 US areas.

This sequence joins TRBV6-5 and TRBJ1-4; 10 positions match TRBD1. This clonotype was obtained from a woman in her seventies in a cohort exposed to, infected with or recovered from COVID-19 (not recorded which). Sequencing was done on a sample of PBMCs or T cells enriched from blood (not recorded which). The CDR3, as DNA: TGTGCCAGCAAACGACAGGGGGCAGCTAATGAAAAACTGTTTTTT. It encodes CASKRQGAANEKLFF.